Below, one T cell receptor (beta chain) is given with its context. Antigen specificity is unknown. This entry is derived from a study of PD-L1 blockade in urothelial cancer. Study-wide background: Administration of atezolizumab to patients began around 2014, at 1,200 mg intravenously every 3 weeks. Earlier, patients had received 0 to 3 chemotherapy regimens. Study-wide points: At 3 weeks on treatment, tumor-associated clones expanded more with durable benefit. Below-median TCR clonality that was measured in pretreatment blood predicted better survival.

Clones were sequenced by immunoSEQ multiplex PCR, and TCRdb holds only the in-frame ones, with some missing. Here the sample spans 130,000 or so clones, around 84% being singletons. Sample time point: pretreatment peripheral blood. This specimen was PBMCs, taken around atezolizumab (anti-PD-L1) treatment. The receptor was isolated from a man aged 45 to 65 with urothelial cancer.

The CDR3 loop is CASSGAMRFTEAFF. The CDR3 DNA is TGTGCCAGCAGTGGGGCAATGCGCTTCACTGAAGCTTTCTTT. The chain is built from TRBV2 and TRBJ1-1; D is undetermined. From germline, CDR1 is SNHLY and CDR2 FYNNEI. V gave up 4 bases and J gave up 4 bases, with 13 bases separating them. The length of the CDR3 is 14 residues.